One sample yielded the 29 T cell receptor beta chains listed below, sequenced in a study of beta chain features in type 1 diabetes. Regarding the study as a whole: TCRB CDR3 length was moderately but significantly reduced in all four CD4+ subsets of Type 1 diabetes patients.

These receptors' targets are unknown. TCRB transcripts that were expressed got sequenced, as all of the isolated RNA had been reverse transcribed. The repertoire was sequenced with immunoSEQ multiplex PCR; TCRdb's copy has only in-frame clones and lacks some. The sample shows 120,000 or so clones, 15% to 20% of them seen only once. Input material: central memory CD4+ T cells from blood. Source of these receptors: a man aged 18 to 30 with type 1 diabetes.

The genes are TRBV5-1 and TRBJ2-5; D may be TRBD1 or TRBD2 (5 bases each). V was cut by 4 bases and J by 5 bases, with 9 bases left in between. Germline V lookup: CDR1 SGHRS, CDR2 YFSETQ. There are 12 residues in the CDR3. CDR3 in amino acids: CASSPGGETQYF. The CDR3 nucleotides read TGCGCCAGCAGCCCTGGGGGTGAGACCCAGTACTTC.

The chain is built from TRBV28 and TRBJ2-7; 9 nucleotides agree with TRBD1. The CDR3 runs to 15 residues. Germline V CDR1 and CDR2: MDHEN, SYDVKM. V trimming: 4 bases; J trimming: 2 bases; junction bases outside the gene matches: 6. CDR3 in amino acids: CASSSPQGATYEQYF. CDR3 nucleotides: TGTGCCAGCAGTTCTCCACAGGGGGCCACCTACGAGCAGTACTTC.

Concerning this clone: Other DNA sequences in this sample translate to the same CDR3. The chain employs TRBV4-2 and TRBJ1-5; 7 nucleotides match TRBD1. J lost 5 bases, V lost 0 bases, and 4 bases had no gene match. CDR3 length: 15 residues. Germline CDR1 is LGHNA and CDR2 is YNFKEQ. The CDR3 nucleotides are TGTGCCAGCAGCCAAGAGGACAGGTACGATCAGCCCCAGCATTTT. It yields the protein CASSQEDRYDQPQHF.

This chain's CDR3 is CASSLLQGHQPQHF. The CDR3 region has the DNA TGTGCCAGCAGTTTATTACAGGGGCATCAGCCCCAGCATTTT. V usage is TRBV28 and J usage is TRBJ1-5; 7 bases align to TRBD1. The germline CDR1 and CDR2 sequences are MDHEN and SYDVKM. V shed 1 base, J shed 5 bases, and the junction held 2 bases outside the gene matches. The CDR3 covers 14 residues.

CDR3 loop: CASSFLPGLDYEQFF. CDR3 in DNA: TGCGCCAGCAGCTTTCTTCCGGGTCTCGACTATGAGCAGTTCTTC. This rearrangement joins TRBV5-1 to TRBJ2-1, with D uncertain. The V and J ends lost 2 bases and 8 bases respectively, with 17 bases between them. This CDR3 has 15 residues. CDR1 and CDR2 from the germline V gene are SGHRS and YFSETQ.

A few counts support this clone. The V call is TRBV2, the J call TRBJ2-3; 8 bases fit TRBD1. CDR3 length: 17 residues. V was pared by 3 bases and J by 1 base, with 9 bases of the junction left unmatched. Looked up from germline, CDR1 is SNHLY and CDR2 is FYNNEI. The CDR3 DNA is TGTGCCAGCAGTGACTCTCCGACAGGGGCGGGCACAGATACGCAGTATTTT. Its protein product is CASSDSPTGAGTDTQYF.

J is TRBJ1-5 and V is TRBV18; 7 nucleotides match TRBD1. J gave up 2 bases and V 5 bases, and 3 bases lay outside the gene matches. CDR1 and CDR2 (germline): KGHSH, LQKENI. The CDR3 length is 14 residues. CDR3 bases: TGTGCCAGCTCATCCGACAGGGGCAATCAGCCCCAGCATTTT. Protein: CASSSDRGNQPQHF.

This clone was seen many times. The J gene is TRBJ2-7, the V gene TRBV30; no clear D. Germline V gene data show CDR1 as GTSNPN and CDR2 as SVGIG (reference sequence). This CDR3 contains 14 residues. Trimming removed 3 bases from V and 7 bases from J, with 19 bases in between. The CDR3 loop reads CAWSPQGPRWEQYF. CDR3 nucleotide sequence: TGTGCCTGGAGCCCCCAAGGTCCTAGGTGGGAGCAGTACTTC. The entire variable domain, with the rest obtained from reference TRBV30 and TRBJ2-7, is as follows: SQTIHQWPATLVQPVGSPLSLECTVEGTSNPNLYWYRQAAGRGLQLLFYSVGIGQISSEVPQNLSASRPQDRQFILSSKKLLLSDSGFYLCAWSPQGPRWEQYFGPGTRLTVT.

The V call is TRBV6-6, the J call TRBJ2-5, with D possibly TRBD1 on 5 matching bases. Between the trimmed V and J ends, which lost 7 bases and 4 bases, there was a span of 16 bases. Germline V gives CDR1 MNHNY, CDR2 SVGAGI (reference sequence). The CDR3 sequence is 14 residues long. The CDR3 DNA reads as TGTGCCAGCAAGGGGAAAAAAGCTAGAGAGACCCAGTACTTC. This translates into CASKGKKARETQYF.

V gene TRBV29-1 combines with J gene TRBJ2-1; TRBD2 matches at 9 bases. V shed 4 bases and J 8 bases; nucleotides not matched to a gene: 6. Germline V lookup: CDR1 SQVTM, CDR2 ANQGSEA. The CDR3 is 13 residues long. The CDR3 DNA reads TGCAGCGTTGCCGGGACTAGCCGGGATGAGCAGTTCTTC. This sequence encodes CSVAGTSRDEQFF.

This clone has a handful of counts. The genes are TRBV5-4 and TRBJ1-1; D uncertain. The length of the CDR3 is 15 residues. Trimming removed 2 bases at V and 1 base at J, with 12 bases between. Germline assignment: CDR1 SGHNT and CDR2 YYREEE (reference sequence). The chain's CDR3 is CASSFALGGNTEAFF. The CDR3 DNA sequence: TGTGCCAGCAGCTTCGCTCTGGGTGGGAACACTGAAGCTTTCTTT.

About this clone: A read error may be the cause here, since a much bigger clone is one base away. This chain joins TRBV7-9 and TRBJ2-3, with TRBD1 matching 8 bases. The CDR3 extends over 14 amino acids. Trimming cost V 5 bases and J 1 base; bases outside gene matches: 2. The germline V gene encodes CDR1 SEHNR and CDR2 FQNEAQ (reference sequence). CDR3 loop: CASSMGQGTDTQYF. For the CDR3, the DNA is TGTGCCAGCAGCATGGGACAGGGCACAGATACGCAGTATTTT.

This clone was counted ten times or more. The rearrangement links TRBV11-1 to TRBJ2-7, with 8 bases lining up with TRBD2. The CDR3 loop spans 16 amino acids. Germline trimming cut 2 bases from V and 3 bases from J; bases unmatched to any gene: 9. CDR1 is SGHAT, CDR2 FQDESV, per germline (reference sequence). CDR3: CASSLNGRGGGYEQYF. CDR3 nucleotide sequence: TGTGCCAGCAGCTTAAACGGGAGGGGCGGTGGCTACGAGCAGTACTTC.

CDR3 amino acids: CASSTGTGFQEQYF. DNA for the CDR3: TGTGCCAGCAGTACCGGGACAGGGTTTCAAGAGCAGTACTTC. V usage is TRBV6-1 and J usage is TRBJ2-7, with TRBD1 matching over 9 bases. The CDR3 extends over 14 amino acids. The germline gives CDR1 MNHNS, CDR2 SASEGT. After removal of 5 bases from V and 7 bases from J, the junction contained 9 bases not matched to a gene.

This clone was detected only a few times. This chain links TRBV7-6 with TRBJ2-7; 9 nucleotides align to TRBD2. V lost 8 bases and J lost 2; bases outside the gene matches: 7. The CDR3 is made up of 14 amino acids. The germline V gene has CDR1 SGHVS and CDR2 FNYEAQ. The CDR3 is CASHRGRDAYEQYF. In DNA, the CDR3 is TGTGCCAGCCATCGCGGGAGGGACGCCTACGAGCAGTACTTC.

A word on this clone: The sample has other DNA sequences that encode this CDR3 too. DNA of the CDR3: TGTGCCAGCAGCGTAGCGCCAGAGGGTGAGCAGTTCTTC. Amino acid sequence: CASSVAPEGEQFF. J is TRBJ2-1 and V is TRBV9; D possibly corresponds to TRBD2 (5 bases). V gave up 0 bases and J gave up 9 bases, with 10 bases separating them. Looked up from germline, CDR1 is SGDLS and CDR2 is YYNGEE. There are 13 residues in the CDR3.

This clone was found once. The genes are TRBV30 and TRBJ2-7; TRBD1 aligns across 9 bases. There are 14 residues in the CDR3. Germline CDR1 reads GTSNPN; CDR2 reads SVGIG (reference sequence). J gave up 7 bases and V 0 bases, and 7 bases lay outside the gene matches. The CDR3 region is CAWSVGTGLREQYF. The DNA for the CDR3 is TGTGCCTGGAGTGTAGGGACAGGGTTGAGGGAGCAGTACTTC.

The chain carries TRBV7-9 and TRBJ2-7; D not resolved. This CDR3 spans 18 amino acids. Trimming took off 4 bases at V and 4 bases at J, with 26 bases between the two ends. Germline CDR1 reads SEHNR; CDR2 reads FQNEAQ (reference sequence). The CDR3 nucleotides are TGTGCCAGCAGCTCCCCCCGTTTATCCCCAACGCCTGGGTACGAGCAGTACTTC. It codes for CASSSPRLSPTPGYEQYF.

This clone was seen more than once but under ten times. A read error may account for a junction end that differs from germline. V is TRBV2 and J is TRBJ2-7; a possible D gene is TRBD2 (6 bases). The CDR3 runs 12 residues. Germline CDR1 SNHLY, CDR2 FYNNEI. The CDR3 coding sequence is TGTGCCAGCACATTTCCGGGGACTTTCCCCTCATTC. As protein: CASTFPGTFPSF. Filled out from reference TRBV2 and TRBJ2-7, the complete variable domain reads EPEVTQTPSHQVTQMGQEVILRCVPISNHLYFYWYRQILGQKVEFLVSFYNNEISEKSEIFDDQFSVERPDGSNFTLKIRSTKLEDSAMYFCASTFPGTFPSFGPGTRLTVT.

This clone was observed a few times. The gene calls are TRBV7-3 and TRBJ2-1, with D hard to call. Germline V gene lookup returns CDR1 SGHTA and CDR2 FQGTGA. CDR3 length: 14 amino acids. The V gene lost 2 bases and the J gene lost 10 bases, with 15 bases spanning the gap. CDR3 DNA sequence: TGTGCCAGCAGCTTATGGGTTAGGGATACAGAGCAGTTCTTC. The encoded protein is CASSLWVRDTEQFF.

This clone was counted a few times. This may be a read error, as it is one base from a much larger clone. This chain links TRBV6-6 with TRBJ1-5; D is ambiguous. From germline, CDR1 is MNHNY and CDR2 SVGAGI (reference sequence). CDR3 size: 16 residues. This CDR3 is CDSSKQHDYSNQPQHF. The CDR3 DNA reads TGTGACAGCAGTAAACAACACGATTATAGCAATCAGCCCCAGCATTTT.

Points on this clone: The sample holds other DNA sequences that translate to the same CDR3. The V gene is TRBV11-2, the J gene TRBJ2-3, with TRBD2 as a possible D gene (5 bases). Germline CDR1 is SGHAT and CDR2 is FQNNGV. V was shortened by 1 base and J by 2 bases, with 7 bases between the two germline ends. CDR3 size: 14 residues. This CDR3 is CASSLGLATDTQYF. The CDR3 coding sequence is TGTGCCAGCAGCTTAGGCCTAGCCACAGATACGCAGTATTTT.

This clone has only a few counts. A read error may produce the germline difference seen at one junction end. For the CDR3, the DNA is TGTGCCAGCACCACTTCTACTGAAGCTTTTTTT. It yields the protein CASTTSTEAFF. The chain links TRBV7-9 to TRBJ1-1; D unresolved. Germline V lookup: CDR1 SEHNR, CDR2 FQNEAQ (reference sequence). CDR3 length: 11 amino acids.

By share, this clone ranks as medium-sized. The rearrangement links TRBV18 to TRBJ2-6, with unresolved D. CDR1 is KGHSH and CDR2 is LQKENI in the germline V gene. This CDR3 is 17 amino acids long. Trimming took off 4 bases at V and 0 bases at J, with 13 bases between the two ends. The CDR3 spells CASSLGRPLSGANVLTF. DNA of the CDR3: TGTGCCAGCTCACTAGGGCGGCCCCTCTCTGGGGCCAACGTCCTGACTTTC.

This sequence joins TRBV29-1 and TRBJ1-1; D is possibly TRBD1 (5 bases). Germline loops: CDR1 SQVTM, CDR2 ANQGSEA. The CDR3 extends over 15 amino acids. Here the CDR3 DNA reads TGCTGCGCCGGTGGAGGATGGGGGATGAACACTGAAGCTTTCTTT. Its translation is CCAGGGWGMNTEAFF.

To note about this clone: The same CDR3 also results from other DNA sequences found in this sample. This chain connects TRBV7-9 to TRBJ1-1; tentatively, D is TRBD1 (5 bases). Per the germline V gene, CDR1 is SEHNR and CDR2 is FQNEAQ (reference sequence). Trimming pared 5 bases from V and 1 base from J, leaving 8 bases between. CDR3 size: 13 residues. CDR3 region: CASSPQGNTEAFF. Written as DNA, the CDR3 is TGTGCCAGCAGCCCCCAGGGGAACACTGAAGCTTTCTTT.

This clone was detected a few times. This chain links TRBV29-1 with TRBJ1-2, with D possibly matching TRBD1 (6 bases). The CDR3 runs to 13 residues. V was cut by 7 bases and J by 1 base, with 13 bases left in between. Germline assignment: CDR1 SQVTM and CDR2 ANQGSEA. The CDR3 loop reads CSARPDSNYGYTF. CDR3 DNA: TGCAGCGCGAGACCGGACAGTAACTATGGCTACACCTTC. Together with reference TRBV29-1 and TRBJ1-2, the CDR3 gives the full variable domain: SAVISQKPSRDICQRGTSLTIQCQVDSQVTMMFWYRQQPGQSLTLIATANQGSEATYESGFVIDKFPISRPNLTFSTLTVSNMSPEDSSIYLCSARPDSNYGYTFGSGTRLTVV.

The V call is TRBV6-4, the J call TRBJ2-7, with no clear D. The germline CDR1 and CDR2 sequences are MRHNA and SNTAGT. The CDR3 is 13 amino acids. The germline V and J ends were trimmed by 7 bases and 2 bases, with 12 bases remaining between them. CDR3: CASTLGLPYEQYF. The CDR3 coding sequence is TGTGCCAGCACCCTCGGGCTTCCCTACGAGCAGTACTTC.

This rearrangement joins TRBV30 to TRBJ2-1; TRBD2 agrees at 9 bases. V shed 0 bases and J 10 bases; nucleotides not matched to a gene: 7. Germline CDR1 is GTSNPN and CDR2 is SVGIG (reference sequence). The CDR3 is 14 amino acids. The CDR3 nucleotides are TGTGCCTGGAGTGTAGGGTCCCTAGCGGGAGAGCAGTTCTTC. This gives the protein CAWSVGSLAGEQFF.